A selection of T cell receptor beta chains follows, all from one sample in a study of shared T cell receptors in the human thymus. Assay: immunoSEQ multiplex PCR; the TCRdb copy retains only in-frame clones and omits some. This sample has about 380,000 clones; around 95% occur once, and the top ten carry roughly 0.021%. The specimen sequenced was thymocytes. These receptors originate from a human donor. CDR3s include the opening cysteine and the closing phenylalanine or tryptophan. Fields, in order: clone size, D gene, V gene, J gene, CDR3 protein, CDR3 DNA. D genes are given only for firm matches. Where a row states a size, it is once, few, many or the class of an expanded clone; other rows omit it.

abundance: .; d_gene: .; v_gene: TRBV19; j_gene: TRBJ2-7; CDR3aa: CASSILGEQYF; CDR3nt: TGTGCCAGTAGTATTTTGGGCGAGCAGTACTTC
abundance: .; d_gene: TRBD1; v_gene: TRBV4-2; j_gene: TRBJ2-7; CDR3aa: CASSQGARTGGIEQYF; CDR3nt: TGTGCCAGCAGCCAGGGGGCCCGGACAGGGGGAATCGAGCAGTACTTC
abundance: .; d_gene: .; v_gene: TRBV30; j_gene: TRBJ2-2; CDR3aa: CAWSPAGALRKLFF; CDR3nt: TGTGCCTGGAGCCCGGCTGGCGCACTCAGGAAGCTGTTTTTT
abundance: .; d_gene: .; v_gene: TRBV6-5; j_gene: TRBJ1-2; CDR3aa: CASSYPTAQGNHGYTF; CDR3nt: TGTGCCAGCAGTTACCCTACCGCACAGGGAAATCATGGCTACACCTTC
abundance: .; d_gene: .; v_gene: TRBV11-2; j_gene: TRBJ2-7; CDR3aa: CASSHLPGESSYEQYF; CDR3nt: TGTGCCAGCAGCCACCTCCCAGGGGAGAGCTCCTACGAGCAGTACTTC
abundance: .; d_gene: .; v_gene: TRBV13; j_gene: TRBJ1-6; CDR3aa: CASSLEQHYNSPLHF; CDR3nt: TGTGCCAGCAGCTTAGAACAGCACTATAATTCACCCCTCCACTTT
abundance: .; d_gene: .; v_gene: TRBV7-2; j_gene: TRBJ2-1; CDR3aa: CASPYASSYNEQFF; CDR3nt: TGTGCCAGCCCCTATGCTAGCTCCTACAATGAGCAGTTCTTC
abundance: .; d_gene: .; v_gene: TRBV14; j_gene: TRBJ2-4; CDR3aa: CASSPENRAGAKNIQYF; CDR3nt: TGTGCCAGCAGCCCAGAAAACAGGGCGGGAGCCAAAAACATTCAGTACTTC
abundance: .; d_gene: TRBD1; v_gene: TRBV5-8; j_gene: TRBJ2-7; CDR3aa: CASSLADRGLENEQYF; CDR3nt: TGTGCCAGCAGCTTGGCTGACAGGGGTCTGGAGAACGAGCAGTACTTC
abundance: .; d_gene: TRBD2; v_gene: TRBV4-2; j_gene: TRBJ2-3; CDR3aa: CASSQSGLAGRVATQYF; CDR3nt: TGTGCCAGCAGCCAATCCGGACTAGCGGGAAGGGTTGCTACGCAGTATTTT
abundance: .; d_gene: TRBD2; v_gene: TRBV19; j_gene: TRBJ2-1; CDR3aa: CASSIYETSGKNEQFF; CDR3nt: TGTGCCAGTAGTATCTACGAGACTAGCGGGAAAAATGAGCAGTTCTTC
abundance: once; d_gene: TRBD1; v_gene: TRBV2; j_gene: TRBJ1-1; CDR3aa: CASSDSLKGARTEAFF; CDR3nt: TGTGCCAGCAGTGATTCCTTGAAGGGGGCGAGGACTGAAGCTTTCTTT
abundance: .; d_gene: .; v_gene: TRBV27; j_gene: TRBJ1-4; CDR3aa: CASSLRGEKLFF; CDR3nt: TGTGCCAGCAGTCTTAGGGGTGAAAAACTGTTTTTT
abundance: .; d_gene: .; v_gene: TRBV19; j_gene: TRBJ2-6; CDR3aa: CASSIGQVDSGANVLTF; CDR3nt: TGTGCCAGTAGTATAGGACAGGTTGACTCTGGGGCCAACGTCCTGACTTTC
abundance: .; d_gene: .; v_gene: TRBV29-1; j_gene: TRBJ2-6; CDR3aa: CSVEAPPGTGANVLTF; CDR3nt: TGCAGCGTTGAAGCTCCTCCAGGCACTGGGGCCAACGTCCTGACTTTC
abundance: .; d_gene: TRBD1; v_gene: TRBV5-6; j_gene: TRBJ2-7; CDR3aa: CASSLALPGTEPSYEQYF; CDR3nt: TGTGCCAGCAGCCTTGCCTTGCCCGGGACAGAACCTTCCTACGAGCAGTACTTC
abundance: .; d_gene: .; v_gene: TRBV27; j_gene: TRBJ2-7; CDR3aa: CATRPAGSYEQYF; CDR3nt: TGTGCCACGCGTCCCGCCGGGTCCTACGAGCAGTACTTC